These 18 T cell receptor beta chains came from one sample sequenced in a study of blood T cell repertoires in COVID-19. Data came from immunoSEQ multiplex PCR; TCRdb stores just in-frame clones and leaves some out. The sample holds roughly 250,000 clones; roughly four fifths are singletons and the top ten take 9.5% to 15%. Material: peripheral blood. These receptors were obtained from a woman aged 55-69 years with active or convalescent COVID-19.

This clone was detected a few times. The genes are TRBV30 and TRBJ2-7; 11 bases match TRBD2. The V segment lost 4 bases and the J segment 4 bases; nucleotides outside the gene matches: 12. The CDR3 consists of 16 residues. Germline assignment: CDR1 GTSNPN and CDR2 SVGIG (reference sequence). CDR3 region: CAWTEKIAGGPYEQYF. The CDR3 region has the DNA TGTGCCTGGACCGAAAAAATAGCGGGGGGGCCATACGAGCAGTACTTC.

CDR3 DNA: TGTGCCAGCAGTTTGGGGGACAGAGTTAATTCACCCCTCCACTTT. Translating gives CASSLGDRVNSPLHF. The genes are TRBV27 and TRBJ1-6, with 7 bases identical to TRBD1. From germline, CDR1 is MNHEY and CDR2 SMNVEV (reference sequence). The CDR3 loop spans 15 amino acids. Trimming at V came to 3 bases and at J to 6 bases, leaving 5 bases not matched to a gene.

This rearrangement joins TRBV7-9 to TRBJ1-2; 7 nucleotides line up with TRBD1. CDR3 size: 15 residues. Germline CDR1 reads SEHNR; CDR2 reads FQNEAQ (reference sequence). The junction had 3 bases not matched to a gene; V was cut back by 0 bases and J by 2 bases. DNA for the CDR3: TGTGCCAGCAGCTTAGCAGGGGGCCAGAACTATGGCTACACCTTC. It codes for CASSLAGGQNYGYTF.

This clone was picked up one time. The V and J genes are TRBV3-1 (or the pseudogene TRBV3-2) and TRBJ2-2; 10 bases are a match to TRBD2. Unmatched junction bases numbered 5, after V lost 3 bases and J lost 7 bases. Germline V CDR1 and CDR2: LGHDT, YNNKEL (reference sequence). The CDR3 is 15 amino acids. The CDR3 bases are TGTGCCAGCAGCCATAGCGGGGGGCCTGGCGGGGAGCTGTTTTTT. Amino acids: CASSHSGGPGGELFF.

The V gene is TRBV6-5, the J gene TRBJ2-6, with D possibly matching TRBD2 (5 bases). The CDR3 spans 15 residues. The germline CDR1 and CDR2 sequences are MNHEY and SVGAGI. V was cut by 7 bases and J by 0 bases, with 10 bases left in between. The CDR3 DNA follows: TGTGCCAGCAAAGACACTAGCTCTGGGGCCAACGTCCTGACTTTC. Protein product: CASKDTSSGANVLTF.

CDR3 sequence (DNA): TGTGCCAGCAGCTTAAGTCGGGGAGCTGGTAGCTCTGGAAACACCATATATTTT. This encodes CASSLSRGAGSSGNTIYF. This chain links TRBV11-2 with TRBJ1-3; D ambiguous. Germline V lookup: CDR1 SGHAT, CDR2 FQNNGV. The CDR3 runs 18 residues. Trimming cost V 2 bases and J 0 bases, with 17 bases left between them.

Points on this clone: Germline and junction disagree at one end, which may indicate a read error. The rearrangement links TRBV9 to TRBJ2-1; 9 bases are shared with TRBD2. This CDR3 has 17 residues. The V gene's germline CDR1 is SGDLS and CDR2 YYNGEE. The DNA for the CDR3 is TGTACCAGCAGCGTAGGAAACCTAGCGGGGCCCTACAATGAGCAGTTCTTC. Amino acids: CTSSVGNLAGPYNEQFF.

This clone was observed a few times. The chain has TRBV7-9 and TRBJ1-2, with 7 bases fitting TRBD1. Germline-derived CDR1 and CDR2 are SEHNR and FQNEAQ (reference sequence). The CDR3 length is 14 residues. V lost 5 bases and J lost 4; bases outside the gene matches: 7. CDR3 nucleotides: TGTGCCAGCAGCACCGGACAGGCCCGCTATGGCTACACCTTC. Translating it yields CASSTGQARYGYTF.

The chain joins TRBV7-9 to TRBJ2-2; TRBD1 might be the D (5 bases). Germline V CDR1 and CDR2: SEHNR, FQNEAQ (reference sequence). The CDR3 extends over 15 amino acids. Between the trimmed V and J ends, which lost 2 bases and 6 bases, there was a span of 13 bases. The DNA for the CDR3 is TGTGCCAGCAGCTTATCCGCAGGGCGCGCCGGGGAGCTGTTTTTT. Translated, it gives CASSLSAGRAGELFF.

A remark on this clone: The DNA is left out, because the CDR3 cannot be placed on it with certainty; the CDR3 is given as TCRdb lists it. The rearrangement joins TRBV19 to TRBJ1-5; the D call of TRBD1 is as the table states it, not checked on the DNA. 14 amino acids form the CDR3, both terminal residues included. CDR1 is LNHDA, CDR2 SQIVND, per germline (reference sequence). CDR3 sequence: CASTSGQANQPQHF.

V usage is TRBV15 and J usage is TRBJ1-2, with 7 bases that match TRBD1. V gave up 1 base and J gave up 8 bases; unmatched junction bases: 4. Germline-derived CDR1 and CDR2 are LNHNV and YYDKDF (reference sequence). The CDR3 covers 13 residues. The CDR3 region has the DNA TGTGCCACCAGCAGAGGACAGGGTGGCGGCTACACCTTC. Its protein product is CATSRGQGGGYTF.

The CDR3 here is CASSFGGNNSPLHF. CDR3 bases: TGTGCCAGCAGCTTCGGAGGGAACAATTCACCCCTCCACTTT. V usage is TRBV7-3 and J usage is TRBJ1-6; no reliable D call. V was trimmed by 3 bases and J by 7 bases, leaving 10 bases between them. This CDR3 has 14 amino acids. Germline V lookup: CDR1 SGHTA, CDR2 FQGTGA. Together with reference TRBV7-3 and TRBJ1-6, the CDR3 gives the full variable domain: GAGVSQTPSNKVTEKGKYVELRCDPISGHTALYWYRQSLGQGPEFLIYFQGTGAADDSGLPNDRFFAVRPEGSVSTLKIQRTERGDSAVYLCASSFGGNNSPLHFGNGTRLTVT.

J is TRBJ1-1 and V is TRBV2; D is possibly TRBD1 (6 bases). The V and J ends lost 6 bases and 3 bases respectively, with 11 bases between them. Germline V gene lookup returns CDR1 SNHLY and CDR2 FYNNEI. The CDR3 consists of 13 residues. The CDR3 nucleotides are TGTGCCAGCAGGCAGGGGAGGGACACTGAAGCTTTCTTT. Amino acids: CASRQGRDTEAFF.

V is TRBV28 and J is TRBJ1-2; 7 bases fit TRBD1. Germline values: CDR1 MDHEN, CDR2 SYDVKM. The CDR3 spans 14 residues. The V segment lost 7 bases and the J segment 4 bases; nucleotides outside the gene matches: 9. CDR3 nucleotide sequence: TGTGCCAGCACTCAGGCCGACAGGGCCTATGGCTACACCTTC. Translating gives CASTQADRAYGYTF.

The chain is built from TRBV5-1 and TRBJ2-7; 9 bases line up with TRBD1. V dropped 7 bases and J dropped 2; count of bases not matched to a gene: 10. This CDR3 has 15 residues. Per the germline V gene, CDR1 is SGHRS and CDR2 is YFSETQ. CDR3 amino acids: CASRVEQGAPYEQYF. DNA for the CDR3: TGCGCCAGCCGCGTAGAACAGGGGGCTCCCTACGAGCAGTACTTC.

The chain employs TRBV19 and TRBJ1-6; 7 nucleotides line up with TRBD1. Germline CDR1 is LNHDA and CDR2 is SQIVND (reference sequence). The trim removed 4 bases at V and 10 bases at J, leaving 10 bases unmatched. This CDR3 has 15 amino acids. This CDR3 reads CASSRQGSSGSPLHF. DNA of the CDR3: TGTGCCAGTAGTAGACAGGGAAGTAGCGGATCACCCCTCCACTTT.

The J gene is TRBJ1-6, the V gene TRBV5-5; D is ambiguous. This CDR3 has 17 amino acids. Between the trimmed V and J ends, which lost 0 bases and 6 bases, there was a span of 16 bases. Germline CDR1 reads SGHKS; CDR2 reads YYEKEE (reference sequence). The CDR3 loop reads CASSLEARPAVNSPLHF. In DNA form, the CDR3 reads TGTGCCAGCAGCTTGGAGGCCAGGCCCGCAGTTAATTCACCCCTCCACTTT. Full variable domain (remainder filled in from reference TRBV5-5 and TRBJ1-6): DAGVTQSPTHLIKTRGQQVTLRCSPISGHKSVSWYQQVLGQGPQFIFQYYEKEERGRGNFPDRFSARQFPNYSSELNVNALLLGDSALYLCASSLEARPAVNSPLHFGNGTRLTVT.

This clone was picked up many times. V and J are TRBV13 and TRBJ2-1, with 9 nucleotides matching TRBD2. The length of the CDR3 is 15 residues. Unmatched junction bases numbered 8, after V lost 2 bases and J lost 9 bases. The germline gives CDR1 PRHDT, CDR2 FYEKMQ (reference sequence). DNA for the CDR3: TGTGCCAGCAGCTTAAGCTTACTAGCGGGTGGTGAGCAGTTCTTC. Protein: CASSLSLLAGGEQFF.